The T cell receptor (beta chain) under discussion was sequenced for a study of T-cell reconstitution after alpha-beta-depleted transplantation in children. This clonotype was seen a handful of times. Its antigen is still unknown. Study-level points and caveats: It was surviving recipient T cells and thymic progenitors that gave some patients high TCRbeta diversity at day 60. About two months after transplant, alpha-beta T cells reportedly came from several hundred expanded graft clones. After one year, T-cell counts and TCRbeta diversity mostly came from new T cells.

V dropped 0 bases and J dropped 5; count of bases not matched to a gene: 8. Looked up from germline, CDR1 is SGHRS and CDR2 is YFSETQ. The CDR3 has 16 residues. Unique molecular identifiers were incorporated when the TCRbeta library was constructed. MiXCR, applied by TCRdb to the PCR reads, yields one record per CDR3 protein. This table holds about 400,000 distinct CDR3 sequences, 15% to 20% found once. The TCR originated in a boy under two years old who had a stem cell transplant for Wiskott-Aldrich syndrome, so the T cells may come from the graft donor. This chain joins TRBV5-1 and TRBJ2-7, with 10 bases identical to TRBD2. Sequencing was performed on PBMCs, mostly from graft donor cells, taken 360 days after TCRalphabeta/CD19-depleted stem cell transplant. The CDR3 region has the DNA TGCGCCAGCAGCTTGGAGGCTAGCGGGAGTTCCCACGAGCAGTACTTC. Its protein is CASSLEASGSSHEQYF.